Below are 9 T cell receptor beta chains sequenced from a single sample in a study of blood T cell repertoires in COVID-19. The protocol was immunoSEQ multiplex PCR, while the TCRdb copy is restricted to in-frame clones and leaves out a portion. This table holds 51,000 or so clones, roughly 91% found once. Sequenced: peripheral blood. The receptors come from a man aged 80 or over with active or convalescent COVID-19.

This clone was detected only once. V gene TRBV6-5 combines with J gene TRBJ2-1; TRBD1 aligns across 7 bases. The CDR3 is made up of 14 amino acids. Germline V gives CDR1 MNHEY, CDR2 SVGAGI. Losses at the gene ends were 7 bases for V and 6 bases for J; bases not matched to a gene: 9. CDR3 sequence: CASTQQGKGNEQFF. The CDR3 nucleotides are TGTGCCAGCACCCAACAGGGGAAAGGCAATGAGCAGTTCTTC.

The chain recombines TRBV7-2 with TRBJ2-5; TRBD2 aligns across 9 bases. V trimming: 6 bases; J trimming: 5 bases; junction bases outside the gene matches: 7. Germline lookup yields CDR1 SGHTA and CDR2 FQGNSA. The CDR3 covers 14 residues. CDR3 protein: CASRQTSGAETQYF. Here the CDR3 DNA reads TGTGCCAGCAGACAGACTAGCGGCGCGGAGACCCAGTACTTC.

A few counts support this clone. The chain has TRBV9 and TRBJ2-1; a weak D match, TRBD1 (5 bases). The germline V gene has CDR1 SGDLS and CDR2 YYNGEE. V lost 0 bases and J lost 0, with 13 bases in between. The CDR3 has 17 amino acids. CDR3 DNA sequence: TGTGCCAGCAGCGTAGAGTCAGGGCCCAGCTCCTACAATGAGCAGTTCTTC. As protein: CASSVESGPSSYNEQFF.

This chain links TRBV30 with TRBJ2-5; D is ambiguous. Per the germline V gene, CDR1 is GTSNPN and CDR2 is SVGIG (reference sequence). With 5 bases removed from V and 0 bases from J, the gap between germline ends came to 4 bases. The CDR3 consists of 11 residues. In DNA, the CDR3 is TGTGCCTGGGGCTACCAAGAGACCCAGTACTTC. Residues: CAWGYQETQYF.

The chain combines TRBV5-1 with TRBJ2-7, with no clear D. The V gene lost 1 base and the J gene lost 6 bases, with 11 bases spanning the gap. The CDR3 is 13 amino acids. Germline CDR1 SGHRS, CDR2 YFSETQ. The CDR3 DNA sequence: TGCGCCAGCAGCTTGTACGGGTCGGGCGAGCAGTACTTC. Its protein is CASSLYGSGEQYF. Combining the CDR3 with reference TRBV5-1 and TRBJ2-7 gives the whole variable domain KAGVTQTPRYLIKTRGQQVTLSCSPISGHRSVSWYQQTPGQGLQFLFEYFSETQRNKGNFPGRFSGRQFSNSRSEMNVSTLELGDSALYLCASSLYGSGEQYFGPGTRLTVT.

This clone occurred a few times. The chain is built from TRBV29-1 and TRBJ2-3, with D perhaps TRBD2 (5 bases). V shed 6 bases and J shed 6 bases, with 16 bases lying between them. Germline V gene data show CDR1 as SQVTM and CDR2 as ANQGSEA. This CDR3 comprises 13 residues. CDR3 sequence reads: CSVNWESTDTQYF. The CDR3 DNA reads TGCAGCGTGAATTGGGAGAGTACGGATACGCAGTATTTT.

A note on this clone: This same CDR3 is encoded by further DNA sequences in the sample. V gene TRBV6-5 combines with J gene TRBJ1-1, with D perhaps matching TRBD1 (6 bases). Germline V gives CDR1 MNHEY, CDR2 SVGAGI. CDR3 length: 14 residues. Trimming pared 6 bases from V and 2 bases from J, leaving 13 bases between. Here the CDR3 reads CASRPGQQNTEAFF. CDR3 nucleotide sequence: TGTGCCAGCAGACCCGGACAGCAAAACACTGAAGCTTTCTTT.

The rearrangement uses TRBV7-8 and TRBJ2-1; 9 nucleotides align to TRBD2. The CDR3 covers 15 residues. The V gene's germline CDR1 is SGHVS and CDR2 FQNEAQ. V trimming: 5 bases; J trimming: 8 bases; junction bases outside the gene matches: 10. The CDR3 loop is CASSLSGTSIYEQFF. CDR3 coding DNA: TGTGCCAGCAGCCTGTCCGGGACTAGCATCTATGAGCAGTTCTTC.

The chain carries TRBV5-1 and TRBJ1-4, with 7 nucleotides matching TRBD1. J was trimmed by 3 bases and V by 3 bases; bases with no gene match: 8. The CDR3 covers 16 residues. From germline, CDR1 is SGHRS and CDR2 YFSETQ. CDR3: CASSSTGAAANEKLFF. CDR3 sequence (DNA): TGCGCCAGCAGCTCAACAGGGGCGGCGGCTAATGAAAAACTGTTTTTT. The full variable domain, rest sourced from reference TRBV5-1 and TRBJ1-4, is KAGVTQTPRYLIKTRGQQVTLSCSPISGHRSVSWYQQTPGQGLQFLFEYFSETQRNKGNFPGRFSGRQFSNSRSEMNVSTLELGDSALYLCASSSTGAAANEKLFFGSGTQLSVL.